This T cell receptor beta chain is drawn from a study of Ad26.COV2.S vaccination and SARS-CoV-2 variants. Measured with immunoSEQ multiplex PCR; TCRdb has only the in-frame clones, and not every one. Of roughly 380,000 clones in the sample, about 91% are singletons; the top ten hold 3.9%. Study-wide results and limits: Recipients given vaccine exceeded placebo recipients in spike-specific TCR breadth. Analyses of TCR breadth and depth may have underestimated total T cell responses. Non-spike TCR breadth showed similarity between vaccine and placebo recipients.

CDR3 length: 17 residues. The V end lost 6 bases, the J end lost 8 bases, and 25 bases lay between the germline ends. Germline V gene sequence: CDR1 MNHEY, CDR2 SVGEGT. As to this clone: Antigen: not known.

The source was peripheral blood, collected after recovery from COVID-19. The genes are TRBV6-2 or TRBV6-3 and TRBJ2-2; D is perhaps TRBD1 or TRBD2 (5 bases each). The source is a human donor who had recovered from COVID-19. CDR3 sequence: CASSPSPGALSSGELFF. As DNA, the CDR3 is TGTGCCAGCAGCCCTAGTCCCGGGGCGCTATCGTCGGGGGAGCTGTTTTTT.